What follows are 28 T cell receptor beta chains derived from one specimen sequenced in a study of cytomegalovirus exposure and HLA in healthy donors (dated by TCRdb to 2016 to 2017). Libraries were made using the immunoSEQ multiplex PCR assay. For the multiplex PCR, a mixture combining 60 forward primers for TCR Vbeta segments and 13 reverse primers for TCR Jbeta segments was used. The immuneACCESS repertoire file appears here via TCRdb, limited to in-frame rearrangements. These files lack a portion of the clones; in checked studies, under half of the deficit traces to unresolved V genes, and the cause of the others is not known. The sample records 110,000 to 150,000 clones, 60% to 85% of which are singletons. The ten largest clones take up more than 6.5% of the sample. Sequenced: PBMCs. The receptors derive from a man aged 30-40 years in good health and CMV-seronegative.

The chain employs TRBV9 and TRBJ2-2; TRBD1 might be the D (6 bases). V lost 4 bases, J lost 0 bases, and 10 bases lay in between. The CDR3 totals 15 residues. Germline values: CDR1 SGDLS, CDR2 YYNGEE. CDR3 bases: TGTGCCAGCAGCCCAGGACAGTCGAACACCGGGGAGCTGTTTTTT. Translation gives CASSPGQSNTGELFF.

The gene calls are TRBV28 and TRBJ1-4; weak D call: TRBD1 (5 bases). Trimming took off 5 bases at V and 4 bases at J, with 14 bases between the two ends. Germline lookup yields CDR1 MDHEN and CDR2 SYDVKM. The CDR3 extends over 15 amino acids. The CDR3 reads CASSPGDRVNEKLFF. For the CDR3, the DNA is TGTGCCAGCAGTCCTGGTGACAGAGTTAATGAAAAACTGTTTTTT.

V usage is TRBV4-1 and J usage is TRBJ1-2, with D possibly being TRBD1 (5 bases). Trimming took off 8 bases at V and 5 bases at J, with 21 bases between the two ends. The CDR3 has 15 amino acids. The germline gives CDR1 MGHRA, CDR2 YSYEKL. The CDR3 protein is CASAPGHGGWYGYTF. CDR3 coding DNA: TGCGCCAGCGCCCCAGGACACGGGGGGTGGTATGGCTACACCTTC.

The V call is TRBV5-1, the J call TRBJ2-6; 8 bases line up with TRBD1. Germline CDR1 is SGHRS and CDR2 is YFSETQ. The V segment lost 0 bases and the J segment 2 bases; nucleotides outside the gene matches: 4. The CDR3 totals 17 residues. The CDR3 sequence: CASSLGPGGTGANVLTF. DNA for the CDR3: TGCGCCAGCAGCTTGGGGCCAGGGGGCACTGGGGCCAACGTCCTGACTTTC. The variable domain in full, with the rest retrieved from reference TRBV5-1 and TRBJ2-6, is KAGVTQTPRYLIKTRGQQVTLSCSPISGHRSVSWYQQTPGQGLQFLFEYFSETQRNKGNFPGRFSGRQFSNSRSEMNVSTLELGDSALYLCASSLGPGGTGANVLTFGAGSRLTVL.

The CDR3 DNA is TGTGCCAGCAGTCCGGGGACAGCCTCTGGGGCCAACGTCCTGACTTTC. Its protein is CASSPGTASGANVLTF. V gene TRBV28 combines with J gene TRBJ2-6, with 7 bases matching TRBD1. CDR1 is MDHEN and CDR2 is SYDVKM in the germline V gene. The CDR3 length is 16 residues. J was trimmed by 0 bases and V by 5 bases; bases with no gene match: 4.

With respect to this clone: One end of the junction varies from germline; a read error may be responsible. CDR3 sequence reads: CSSSLTDRAFF. Written as DNA, the CDR3 is TGTTCCAGCAGCTTAACAGACCGCGCTTTCTTT. V gene TRBV7-9 combines with J gene TRBJ1-1; no clear D gene. The CDR3 covers 11 residues. The germline CDR1 and CDR2 sequences are SEHNR and FQNEAQ (reference sequence).

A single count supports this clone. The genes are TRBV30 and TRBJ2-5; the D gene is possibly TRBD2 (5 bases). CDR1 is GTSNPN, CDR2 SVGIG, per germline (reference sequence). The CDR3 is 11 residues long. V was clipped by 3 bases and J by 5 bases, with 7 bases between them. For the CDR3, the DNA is TGTGCCTGGAGACGAGGGGAGACCCAGTACTTC. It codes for CAWRRGETQYF.

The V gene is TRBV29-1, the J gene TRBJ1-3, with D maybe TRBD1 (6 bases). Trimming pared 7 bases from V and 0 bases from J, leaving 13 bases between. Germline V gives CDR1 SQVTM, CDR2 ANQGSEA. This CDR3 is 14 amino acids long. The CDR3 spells CSAEGGPSGNTIYF. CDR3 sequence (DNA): TGCAGCGCGGAGGGGGGGCCCTCTGGAAACACCATATATTTT.

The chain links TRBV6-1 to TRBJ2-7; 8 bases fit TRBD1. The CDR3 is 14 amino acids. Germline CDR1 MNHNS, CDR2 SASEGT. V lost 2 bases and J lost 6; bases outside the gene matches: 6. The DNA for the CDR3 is TGTGCCAGCAGTGAAAAGCAGGGGGCAGGCGAGCAGTACTTC. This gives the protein CASSEKQGAGEQYF.

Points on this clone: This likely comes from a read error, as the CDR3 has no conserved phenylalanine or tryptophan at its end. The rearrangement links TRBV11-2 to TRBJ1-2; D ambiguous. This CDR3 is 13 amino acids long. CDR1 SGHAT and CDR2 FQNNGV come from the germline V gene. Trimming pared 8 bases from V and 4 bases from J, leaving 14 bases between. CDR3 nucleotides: TGTGCCAGCCTTTCGGTGTGGAGCTATGGCTACACCCTC. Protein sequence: CASLSVWSYGYTL.

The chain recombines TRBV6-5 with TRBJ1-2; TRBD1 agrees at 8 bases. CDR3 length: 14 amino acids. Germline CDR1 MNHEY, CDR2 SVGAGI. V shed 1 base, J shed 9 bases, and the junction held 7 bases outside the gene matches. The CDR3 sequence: CASSYYDRGQRYTF. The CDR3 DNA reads TGTGCCAGCAGTTACTACGACAGGGGTCAACGCTACACCTTC.

CDR3 sequence (DNA): TGTGCCAGCACCAGGGACACCACAGATACGCAGTATTTT. Translating it yields CASTRDTTDTQYF. The chain is built from TRBV27 and TRBJ2-3; TRBD1 might be the D (6 bases). Germline V gene sequence: CDR1 MNHEY, CDR2 SMNVEV (reference sequence). CDR3 length equals 13 residues. The ends were cut back, 7 bases at V and 2 bases at J, with 10 bases in the middle.

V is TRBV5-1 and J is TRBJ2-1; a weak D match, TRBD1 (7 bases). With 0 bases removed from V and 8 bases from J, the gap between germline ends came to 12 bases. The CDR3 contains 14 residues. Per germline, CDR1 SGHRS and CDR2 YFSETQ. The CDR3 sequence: CASSLGLRGDEQFF. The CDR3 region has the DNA TGCGCCAGCAGCTTGGGGCTCAGGGGGGATGAGCAGTTCTTC.

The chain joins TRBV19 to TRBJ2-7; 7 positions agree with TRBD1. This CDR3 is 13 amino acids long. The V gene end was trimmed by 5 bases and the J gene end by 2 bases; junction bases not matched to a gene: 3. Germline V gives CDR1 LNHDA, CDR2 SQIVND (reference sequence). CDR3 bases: TGTGCCAGTAGTCGTCAGGGGGCCTACGAGCAGTACTTC. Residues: CASSRQGAYEQYF.

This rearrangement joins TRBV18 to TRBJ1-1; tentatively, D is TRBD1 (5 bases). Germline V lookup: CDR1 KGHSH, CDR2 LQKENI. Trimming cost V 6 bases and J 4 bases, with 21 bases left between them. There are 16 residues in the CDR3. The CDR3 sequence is CASSPTALGQSTEAFF. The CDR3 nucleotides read TGTGCCAGCTCTCCGACAGCCCTCGGCCAGAGCACTGAAGCTTTCTTT. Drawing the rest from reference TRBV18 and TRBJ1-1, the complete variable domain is NAGVMQNPRHLVRRRGQEARLRCSPMKGHSHVYWYRQLPEEGLKFMVYLQKENIIDESGMPKERFSAEFPKEGPSILRIQQVVRGDSAAYFCASSPTALGQSTEAFFGQGTRLTVV.

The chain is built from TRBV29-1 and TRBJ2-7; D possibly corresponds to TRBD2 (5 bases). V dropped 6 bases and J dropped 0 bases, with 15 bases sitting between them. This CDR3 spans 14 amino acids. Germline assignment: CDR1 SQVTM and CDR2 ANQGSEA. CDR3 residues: CSVGPDWNSYEQYF. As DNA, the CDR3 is TGCAGCGTCGGACCGGACTGGAACTCCTACGAGCAGTACTTC.

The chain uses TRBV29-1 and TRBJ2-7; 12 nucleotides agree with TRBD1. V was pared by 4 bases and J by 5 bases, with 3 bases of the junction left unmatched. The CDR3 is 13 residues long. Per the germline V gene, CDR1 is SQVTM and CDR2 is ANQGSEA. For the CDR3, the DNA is TGCAGCGTTGGGGGGACAGGGGGCGACGAGCAGTACTTC. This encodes CSVGGTGGDEQYF.

The CDR3 sequence is CASSYPLGRASGAIYF. As DNA, the CDR3 is TGTGCCAGCAGTTACCCCCTGGGCAGGGCCTCTGGAGCCATATATTTT. The gene calls are TRBV6-7 and TRBJ1-3; possibly TRBD1 for D (5 bases). TRBV6-7 is recorded as an ORF, its role being uncertain. Trimming cost V 2 bases and J 11 bases, with 22 bases left between them. CDR3 size: 16 residues.

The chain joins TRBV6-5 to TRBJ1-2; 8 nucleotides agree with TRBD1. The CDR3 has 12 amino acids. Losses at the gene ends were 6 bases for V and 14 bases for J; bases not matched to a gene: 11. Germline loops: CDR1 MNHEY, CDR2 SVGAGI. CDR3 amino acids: CASSPDRVGYTF. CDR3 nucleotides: TGTGCCAGCAGCCCGGACAGGGTGGGATATACCTTC.

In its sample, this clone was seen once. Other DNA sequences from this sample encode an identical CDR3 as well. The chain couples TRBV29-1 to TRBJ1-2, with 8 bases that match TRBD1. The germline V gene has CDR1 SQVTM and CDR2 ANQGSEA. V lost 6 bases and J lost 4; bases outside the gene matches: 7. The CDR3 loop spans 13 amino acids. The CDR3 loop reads CSVVQGAGYGYTF. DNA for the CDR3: TGCAGCGTAGTTCAGGGGGCCGGCTATGGCTACACCTTC.

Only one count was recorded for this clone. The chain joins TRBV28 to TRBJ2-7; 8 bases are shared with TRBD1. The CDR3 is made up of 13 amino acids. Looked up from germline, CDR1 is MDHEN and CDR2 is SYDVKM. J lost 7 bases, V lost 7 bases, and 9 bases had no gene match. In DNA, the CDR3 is TGTGCCAGCACGGACAGGGCCAAGGGGGAGCAGTACTTC. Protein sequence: CASTDRAKGEQYF.

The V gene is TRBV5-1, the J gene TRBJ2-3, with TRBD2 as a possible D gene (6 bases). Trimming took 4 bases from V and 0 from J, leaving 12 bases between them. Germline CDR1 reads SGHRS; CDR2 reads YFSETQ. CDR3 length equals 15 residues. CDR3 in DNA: TGCGCCAGCAGCCCAGGTGGGACTAGCACAGATACGCAGTATTTT. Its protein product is CASSPGGTSTDTQYF. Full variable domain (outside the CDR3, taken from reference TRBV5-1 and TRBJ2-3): KAGVTQTPRYLIKTRGQQVTLSCSPISGHRSVSWYQQTPGQGLQFLFEYFSETQRNKGNFPGRFSGRQFSNSRSEMNVSTLELGDSALYLCASSPGGTSTDTQYFGPGTRLTVL.

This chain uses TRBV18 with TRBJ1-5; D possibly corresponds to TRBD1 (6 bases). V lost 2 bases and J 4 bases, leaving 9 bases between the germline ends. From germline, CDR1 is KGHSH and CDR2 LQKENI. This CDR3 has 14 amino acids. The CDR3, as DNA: TGTGCCAGCTCACCATCAGGGGAAAATCAGCCCCAGCATTTT. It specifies CASSPSGENQPQHF.

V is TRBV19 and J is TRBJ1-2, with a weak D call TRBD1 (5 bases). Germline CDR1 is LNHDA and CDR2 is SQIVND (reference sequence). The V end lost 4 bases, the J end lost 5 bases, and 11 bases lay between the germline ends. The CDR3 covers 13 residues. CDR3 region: CASSRAGQYGYTF. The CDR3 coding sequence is TGTGCCAGTAGTAGGGCAGGGCAATATGGCTACACCTTC.

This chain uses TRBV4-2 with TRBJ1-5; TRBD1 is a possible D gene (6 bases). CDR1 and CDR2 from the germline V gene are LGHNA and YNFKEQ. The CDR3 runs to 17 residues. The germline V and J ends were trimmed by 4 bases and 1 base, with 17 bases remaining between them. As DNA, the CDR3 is TGTGCCAGCAGCCGACTACAGGGTCAGGGGAGCAATCAGCCCCAGCATTTT. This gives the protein CASSRLQGQGSNQPQHF.

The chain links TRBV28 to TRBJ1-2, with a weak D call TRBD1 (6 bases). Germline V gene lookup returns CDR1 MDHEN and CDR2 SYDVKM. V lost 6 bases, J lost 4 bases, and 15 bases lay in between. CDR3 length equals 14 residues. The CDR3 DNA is TGTGCCAGCAGGGGTGGGGGGGCGGGCTATGGCTACACCTTC. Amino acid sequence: CASRGGGAGYGYTF.

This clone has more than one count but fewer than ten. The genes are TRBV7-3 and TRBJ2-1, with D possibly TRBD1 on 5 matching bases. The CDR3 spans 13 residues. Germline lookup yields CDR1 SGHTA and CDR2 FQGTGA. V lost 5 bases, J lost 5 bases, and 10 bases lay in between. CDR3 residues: CASSPDSHNEQFF. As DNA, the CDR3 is TGTGCCAGCAGCCCTGACAGCCACAATGAGCAGTTCTTC.

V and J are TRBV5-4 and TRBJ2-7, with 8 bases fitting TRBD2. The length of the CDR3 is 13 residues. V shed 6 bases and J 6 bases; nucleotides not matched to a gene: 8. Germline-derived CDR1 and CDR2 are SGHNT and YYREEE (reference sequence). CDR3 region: CASNAGTRGEQYF. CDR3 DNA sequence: TGTGCCAGCAACGCCGGGACTAGAGGCGAGCAGTACTTC.